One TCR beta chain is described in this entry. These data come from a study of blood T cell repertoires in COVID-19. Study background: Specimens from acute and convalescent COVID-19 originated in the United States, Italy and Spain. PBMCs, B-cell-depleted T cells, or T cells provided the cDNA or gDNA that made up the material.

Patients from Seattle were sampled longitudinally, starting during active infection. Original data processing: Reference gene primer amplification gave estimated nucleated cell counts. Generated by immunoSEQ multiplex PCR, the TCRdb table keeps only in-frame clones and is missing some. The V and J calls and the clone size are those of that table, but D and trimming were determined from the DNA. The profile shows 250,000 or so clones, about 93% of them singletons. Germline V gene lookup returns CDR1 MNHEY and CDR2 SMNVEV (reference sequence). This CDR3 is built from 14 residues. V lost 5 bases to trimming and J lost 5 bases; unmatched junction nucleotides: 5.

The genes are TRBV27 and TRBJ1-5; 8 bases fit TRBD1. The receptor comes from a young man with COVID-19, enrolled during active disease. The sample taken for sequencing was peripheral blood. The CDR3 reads CASSLGQGDQPQHF. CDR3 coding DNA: TGTGCCAGCAGTCTAGGACAGGGCGATCAGCCCCAGCATTTT.